What follows describes a single T cell receptor (beta chain). Its antigen remains unknown. TCRdb's copy holds only in-frame clones and misses some; the assay was immunoSEQ multiplex PCR. The data show tens of thousands of clones, 84% seen once. Germline-derived CDR1 and CDR2 are SEHNR and FQNEAQ (reference sequence). The CDR3 consists of 16 residues. The V segment lost 6 bases and the J segment 0 bases; nucleotides outside the gene matches: 8. The data belong to a study of identifying expanded T cells in peripheral blood. Study-wide findings and caveats: Variance in clone template counts between approximately 2-week samples significantly increased with total template count across all healthy donors.

The source of this sequence is a person aged 18 to 70 in good health. V and J are TRBV7-9 and TRBJ1-5, with 7 bases that match TRBD1. Sequenced sample: blood. DNA of the CDR3: TGTGCCAGCAGTACACAGGGGAGGGGTAGCAATCAGCCCCAGCATTTT. Its protein product is CASSTQGRGSNQPQHF.